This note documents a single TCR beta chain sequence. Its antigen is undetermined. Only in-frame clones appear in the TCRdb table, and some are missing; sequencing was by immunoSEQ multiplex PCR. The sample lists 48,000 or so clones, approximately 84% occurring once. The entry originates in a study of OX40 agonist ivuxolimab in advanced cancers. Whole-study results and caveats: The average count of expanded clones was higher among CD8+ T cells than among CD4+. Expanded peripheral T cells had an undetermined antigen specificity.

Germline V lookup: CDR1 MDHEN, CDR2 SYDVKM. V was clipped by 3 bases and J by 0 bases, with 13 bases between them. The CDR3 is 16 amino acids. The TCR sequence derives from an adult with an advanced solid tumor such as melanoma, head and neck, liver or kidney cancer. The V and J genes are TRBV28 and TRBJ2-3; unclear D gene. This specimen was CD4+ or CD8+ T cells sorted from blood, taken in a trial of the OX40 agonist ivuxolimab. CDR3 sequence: CASSFRPRSSTDTQYF. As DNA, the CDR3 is TGTGCCAGCAGTTTCCGACCTCGATCTAGCACAGATACGCAGTATTTT.